This TCR beta chain was documented in a study of cytomegalovirus exposure and HLA in healthy donors. Study as a whole: When about 400 donors were genotyped, around 77% of them were found to fall in the Caucasian-associated ancestry cluster.

Comments on this clone: Antigen specificity is unknown.

Study outcomes and limitations: According to an earlier analysis, most TCR beta V segments yielded productive rearrangements about 90% or about 30% of the time. Presence/absence analyses assumed roughly uniform sequencing depth across donors.

Unrecorded immune exposures were likely, despite nominal health at sampling. V was pared by 1 base and J by 10 bases, with 8 bases between. The germline V gene encodes CDR1 SGHDT and CDR2 YYEEEE. The CDR3 consists of 11 residues. Amplification used 60 Vbeta primers and 13 Jbeta primers. Assay used: immunoSEQ multiplex PCR; TCRdb lists only in-frame clones, some missing. This table has around 210,000 clones, 65% to 85% appearing once. The receptor's source is a woman in her 30s in good health and CMV-seronegative. The material sequenced was PBMCs. J is TRBJ1-1 and V is TRBV5-6; the D is unclear. CDR3 residues: CASSLSTRAFF. DNA for the CDR3: TGTGCCAGCAGCTTGAGCACCCGAGCTTTCTTT.